Following are 23 T cell receptor beta chains from one sample sequenced in a study of T-cell reconstitution after alpha-beta-depleted transplantation in children. TCRbeta library construction was performed incorporating unique molecular identifiers. TCRdb redid the calling of the PCR reads with MiXCR, one entry per CDR3 protein. The repertoire holds about 440,000 distinct CDR3 sequences, 43% seen once, with 27% in the top ten. The sequencing here drew on PBMCs, taken before TCRalphabeta/CD19-depleted stem cell transplant. These receptors came from a girl aged 2 to 9 with aplastic anemia, due to receive a stem cell transplant.

This chain links TRBV28 with TRBJ2-7; 10 positions match TRBD1. This CDR3 spans 15 amino acids. V dropped 1 base and J dropped 8; count of bases not matched to a gene: 8. Germline CDR1 is MDHEN and CDR2 is SYDVKM. The chain's CDR3 is CASSLLSGQGGKQYF. CDR3 DNA: TGTGCCAGCAGTTTATTGTCCGGACAGGGGGGAAAGCAGTACTTC.

This clonotype was picked up one time. CDR3 protein: CASSLERDQPQHF. For the CDR3, the DNA is TGTGCCAGCAGCCTCGAGAGGGATCAGCCCCAGCATTTT. The chain carries TRBV12-3 or TRBV12-4 and TRBJ1-5; no reliable D call. The CDR3 length is 13 residues. Trimming left V 6 bases short and J 5 bases short, with 11 bases between.

The chain has TRBV29-1 and TRBJ2-1, with D maybe TRBD2 (5 bases). The CDR3 contains 11 residues. Deletions cut 3 bases from V and 8 bases from J, with 8 bases between. CDR1 SQVTM and CDR2 ANQGSEA come from the germline V gene. Here the CDR3 DNA reads TGCAGCGTTGAGTGGGAGTATGAGCAGTTCTTC. This encodes CSVEWEYEQFF.

The chain employs TRBV19 and TRBJ2-2; 7 positions match TRBD2. The J segment lost 0 bases and the V segment lost 5 bases, leaving 9 bases of the junction unmatched. In germline, CDR1 is LNHDA, CDR2 SQIVND (reference sequence). This CDR3 spans 17 amino acids. The chain's CDR3 is CASSSEGLFSNTGELFF. The CDR3 DNA reads TGTGCCAGTAGTTCAGAGGGACTATTCTCGAACACCGGGGAGCTGTTTTTT.

This clonotype was counted a few times. The V and J genes are TRBV24-1 and TRBJ2-2; D gene ambiguous. V lost 4 bases and J lost 5, with 4 bases in between. Germline values: CDR1 KGHDR, CDR2 SFDVKD. The CDR3 length is 12 residues. The CDR3 coding sequence is TGTGCCACCAGTGAATTTACCGGGGAGCTGTTTTTT. Translated, it gives CATSEFTGELFF.

The J gene is TRBJ1-5, the V gene TRBV6-5; TRBD1 matches 10 bases. Trimming cost V 4 bases and J 2 bases; bases outside gene matches: 8. CDR1 and CDR2 (germline): MNHEY, SVGAGI. The CDR3 is 17 residues long. The CDR3 loop is CASSSRQGALGNQPQHF. CDR3 coding DNA: TGTGCCAGCAGTTCCCGACAGGGGGCGCTGGGCAATCAGCCCCAGCATTTT.

V gene TRBV7-8 combines with J gene TRBJ2-7, with 8 bases aligning to TRBD2. The CDR3 has 15 residues. After removal of 4 bases from V and 1 base from J, the junction contained 6 bases not matched to a gene. The germline gives CDR1 SGHVS, CDR2 FQNEAQ. The CDR3 DNA sequence: TGTGCCAGCAGCTCCGGGGGGGACGGATCCTACGAGCAGTACTTC. Its translation is CASSSGGDGSYEQYF.

V usage is TRBV4-2 and J usage is TRBJ1-5; the D is unclear. The CDR3 contains 16 residues. The V gene's germline CDR1 is LGHNA and CDR2 YNFKEQ. V lost 1 base to trimming and J lost 2 bases, with 12 bases between them. CDR3 bases: TGTGCCAGCAGCCAAGCTTCCAGATTTGGCAATCAGCCCCAGCATTTT. Its translation is CASSQASRFGNQPQHF.

A note on this clonotype: A much larger clone differs by one base, so this may be a read error. The CDR3 here is CGVAWGAGQPQHF. The CDR3, as DNA: TGCGGCGTCGCTTGGGGGGCTGGACAGCCCCAGCATTTT. V gene TRBV29-1 combines with J gene TRBJ1-5, with D possibly matching TRBD1 (6 bases). The CDR3 spans 13 residues. The germline V gene encodes CDR1 SQVTM and CDR2 ANQGSEA.

The rearrangement links TRBV7-3 to TRBJ2-3; 15 bases align to TRBD2. The CDR3 has 18 amino acids. V shed 5 bases, J shed 2 bases, and the junction held 8 bases outside the gene matches. Germline V gene data show CDR1 as SGHTA and CDR2 as FQGTGA. As DNA, the CDR3 is TGTGCCAGCAGCCTTACCGGGACTAGCGGGGGGAACACAGATACGCAGTATTTT. As protein: CASSLTGTSGGNTDTQYF.

This clonotype was seen ten or more times. The chain couples TRBV5-1 to TRBJ2-1; 10 bases agree with TRBD2. In germline, CDR1 is SGHRS, CDR2 YFSETQ. Germline trimming cut 1 base from V and 5 bases from J; bases unmatched to any gene: 3. The CDR3 is made up of 15 amino acids. This CDR3 is CASSLLTSGNNEQFF. In DNA, the CDR3 is TGCGCCAGCAGCTTGCTCACTAGCGGGAACAATGAGCAGTTCTTC.

In its sample, this clonotype was seen a few times. The J gene is TRBJ2-3, the V gene TRBV5-1; 13 nucleotides align to TRBD2. Germline V gene lookup returns CDR1 SGHRS and CDR2 YFSETQ. V lost 4 bases and J lost 12; bases outside the gene matches: 5. The CDR3 extends over 13 amino acids. The CDR3 here is CASSPGLAGIQYF. In DNA, the CDR3 is TGCGCCAGCAGCCCGGGACTAGCGGGAATCCAGTATTTT.

This chain joins TRBV5-1 and TRBJ2-7, with D maybe TRBD1 (7 bases). The CDR3 consists of 13 residues. The germline V gene has CDR1 SGHRS and CDR2 YFSETQ. V was shortened by 7 bases and J by 2 bases, with 13 bases between the two germline ends. The CDR3 protein is CASGGTAPYEQYF. In DNA form, the CDR3 reads TGCGCCAGCGGCGGGACAGCCCCCTACGAGCAGTACTTC.

The chain uses TRBV27 and TRBJ1-3; perhaps TRBD1 as D (6 bases). Between the trimmed V and J ends, which lost 6 bases and 4 bases, there was a span of 13 bases. This CDR3 contains 14 residues. The V gene's germline CDR1 is MNHEY and CDR2 SMNVEV (reference sequence). The CDR3 loop is CASSPQGYGNTIYF. CDR3 coding DNA: TGTGCCAGCAGCCCACAGGGATACGGAAACACCATATATTTT.

This sequence joins TRBV9 and TRBJ2-1, with D perhaps TRBD1 (6 bases). Trimming took 3 bases from V and 5 from J, leaving 9 bases between them. Germline assignment: CDR1 SGDLS and CDR2 YYNGEE. This CDR3 region has 13 residues. This chain's CDR3 is CASSGGRDNEQFF. The CDR3 nucleotides are TGTGCCAGCAGCGGGGGGCGCGACAATGAGCAGTTCTTC.

This chain joins TRBV9 and TRBJ2-7, with D unclear. The CDR3 spans 15 residues. The V end was cut by 0 bases, the J end by 1 base, with 11 bases between. The germline CDR1 and CDR2 sequences are SGDLS and YYNGEE. The CDR3 sequence is CASSVDPVPSYEQYF. The CDR3 coding sequence is TGTGCCAGCAGCGTAGACCCCGTTCCTTCCTACGAGCAGTACTTC.

This clonotype was observed a handful of times. This chain links TRBV20-1 with TRBJ1-6, with no clear D. The germline V gene encodes CDR1 DFQATT and CDR2 SNEGSKA (reference sequence). This CDR3 is built from 14 residues. The V gene lost 3 bases and the J gene lost 5 bases, with 11 bases spanning the gap. The CDR3 DNA reads as TGCAGTGCTAGGGAGGGTTTCCATAATTCACCCCTCCACTTT. Translated, it gives CSAREGFHNSPLHF.

This clonotype was found many times. The chain joins TRBV7-2 to TRBJ1-2; D is unclear. Trimming stripped 1 base from V and 8 bases from J, with 14 bases between. The CDR3 is made up of 14 amino acids. Germline lookup yields CDR1 SGHTA and CDR2 FQGNSA. The DNA of the CDR3 is TGTGCCAGCAGCTTAGTTTCTCAGCTCTCGGGCTACACCTTC. Its protein product is CASSLVSQLSGYTF.

This clonotype appeared many times. CDR3 nucleotide sequence: TGCGCCAGCAGCTCCGAGGCGGGGAACACTGAAGCTTTCTTT. As protein: CASSSEAGNTEAFF. This sequence joins TRBV5-1 and TRBJ1-1; D remains ambiguous. CDR1 SGHRS and CDR2 YFSETQ come from the germline V gene. This CDR3 spans 14 amino acids. The V end lost 3 bases, the J end lost 1 base, and 10 bases lay between the germline ends.

This clonotype was counted a few times. The V call is TRBV20-1, the J call TRBJ2-7; D tentatively reads TRBD1 or TRBD2 (6 bases each). The CDR3 length is 15 residues. In germline, CDR1 is DFQATT, CDR2 SNEGSKA (reference sequence). Trimming shortened V by 3 bases and J by 7 bases, and 22 bases separated the two germline ends. This CDR3 is CSASSAQGPGREQYF. The CDR3 region has the DNA TGCAGTGCTAGTAGCGCACAGGGCCCCGGGAGAGAGCAGTACTTC.

V and J are TRBV20-1 and TRBJ1-5; D gene uncertain. V dropped 5 bases and J dropped 0 bases, with 14 bases sitting between them. Germline values: CDR1 DFQATT, CDR2 SNEGSKA (reference sequence). The CDR3 is made up of 15 amino acids. The chain's CDR3 is CSASRLQISNQPQHF. The CDR3 nucleotides are TGCAGTGCTTCTCGGTTGCAGATTAGCAATCAGCCCCAGCATTTT.

This clonotype turned up a few times. The chain joins TRBV21-1 to TRBJ2-3; the listed D gene, TRBD2, was not tested against the DNA. TRBV21-1 is assigned pseudogene status. The CDR3 contains 15 residues. In nucleotides, the CDR3 is TGTGCCAGCAGCAAAGCTAGCGGGCCGACAGATACGCAGTATTTT. This translates into CASSKASGPTDTQYF.

The V and J genes are TRBV19 and TRBJ2-1; perhaps TRBD1 as D (5 bases). This CDR3 has 13 amino acids. CDR1 is LNHDA and CDR2 is SQIVND in the germline V gene (reference sequence). V lost 2 bases and J lost 6, with 8 bases in between. The CDR3 region is CASSIQGSNEQFF. The CDR3 nucleotides are TGTGCCAGTAGTATACAGGGATCCAATGAGCAGTTCTTC.